These 18 T cell receptor delta chains were sequenced from one sample in a study of delta chain sequences of gamma delta T cells. TCRdb processed the 5' RACE reads again with the CATT caller. The repertoire has hundreds of delta-chain clones, around a fifth of them found once; the top ten carry about 60%. The sequenced sample was either unsorted cells or a sorted T cell fraction (not recorded which). The source of these receptors is a human donor in good health.

In this sample, this clone is medium-sized. The V gene is TRDV2, the J gene TRDJ1; 7 bases match TRDD3. V lost 3 bases to trimming and J lost 0 bases; unmatched junction nucleotides: 6. This CDR3 spans 15 amino acids. Germline V gives CDR1 GEAIGNYY, CDR2 EKD. The CDR3 DNA is TGTGCCTGTGACGCCTGGGGGGCTTACACCGATAAACTCATCTTT. It yields the protein CACDAWGAYTDKLIF.

Judged by abundance, this clone is large (0.1 to 1%). This chain links TRDV2 with TRDJ2, with 10 bases that match TRDD3. This CDR3 has 21 amino acids. The J segment lost 5 bases and the V segment lost 3 bases, leaving 23 bases of the junction unmatched. Germline CDR1 and CDR2: GEAIGNYY and EKD. CDR3: CACDPLGGMGDTGSNTAQLFF. The CDR3 region has the DNA TGTGCCTGTGACCCTCTGGGTGGGATGGGGGATACTGGGTCTAATACAGCACAACTCTTCTTT.

In its sample, this clone was seen a few times. A far larger clone is one base from this, pointing to a likely read error. The sample has other DNA sequences that encode this CDR3 too. This chain joins TRDV2 and TRDJ1, with D unclear. The CDR3 consists of 15 residues. V was cut by 0 bases and J by 0 bases, with 10 bases left in between. Germline V gives CDR1 GEAIGNYY, CDR2 EKD. The CDR3 DNA reads TGTGCCTGTGACACCGTCTCTCCATACACCGATAAACTCATCTTT. Translation: CACDTVSPYTDKLIF.

As to this clone: This probably arose from a read error, given a far larger clone one base away. Other DNA sequences in this specimen translate into the identical CDR3. The CDR3 sequence: CACDSVLKQAGDKLIF. In nucleotides, the CDR3 is TGTGCCTGTGACTCGGTCCTGAAGCAAGCTGGCGATAAACTCATCTTT. The chain joins TRDV2 to TRDJ1; D is ambiguous. Deletions cut 3 bases from V and 4 bases from J, with 20 bases between. The CDR3 contains 16 residues. Germline values: CDR1 GEAIGNYY, CDR2 EKD.

About this clone itself: TCRdb's entry gives the protein of a much larger clone, which mismatches this DNA's translation at residue 14, likely from a read error; the protein reported here is translated from the DNA. The rearrangement joins TRDV2 to TRDJ1; D perhaps matches TRDD3 (6 bases). The CDR3 totals 15 residues. Trimming removed 0 bases at V and 9 bases at J, with 19 bases between. Germline CDR1 is GEAIGNYY and CDR2 is EKD. The CDR3 protein is CACDTVGDLPAQLIF. The CDR3 DNA reads TGTGCCTGTGACACCGTAGGGGATTTGCCAGCACAACTCATCTTT.

Concerning this clone itself: A far larger clone is only one base removed, so a read error is likely. The rearrangement uses TRDV2 and TRDJ3, with 12 nucleotides matching TRDD3. The germline CDR1 and CDR2 sequences are GEAIGNYY and EKD. This CDR3 is 21 amino acids long. The CDR3 bases are TGTGCCTGTGGCACCTCGGCTGGGGGATACGCTTCATCCTGGGACACCCGACAGATGTTTTTC. It codes for CACGTSAGGYASSWDTRQMFF.

On this clone: The protein held in TCRdb is that of a much larger clone and does not match this DNA's translation at residue 9, likely because of a read error; the protein shown is translated from the DNA. The V gene lacks a call, and TRDJ1 is the J gene. The CDR3 has 13 residues. CDR3 in DNA: TGTAGTGTGGTCCAATCTTGGGGCAATAAACTCATCTTT. This sequence encodes CSVVQSWGNKLIF.

By share, this clone ranks as medium-sized (0.01 to 0.1%). CDR3 protein: CACDTILSSGSYTDKLIF. The CDR3 DNA is TGTGCCTGTGACACCATCCTTTCTAGCGGATCGTACACCGATAAACTCATCTTT. The chain combines TRDV2 with TRDJ1, with D unclear. This CDR3 is built from 18 residues. Germline assignment: CDR1 GEAIGNYY and CDR2 EKD. Trimming took off 0 bases at V and 0 bases at J, with 19 bases between the two ends.

This clone is deemed hyperexpanded (1% or more). Distinct nucleotide sequences in the sample also encode this CDR3. The genes are TRDV2 and TRDJ1, with D uncertain. The CDR3 has 16 amino acids. CDR1 is GEAIGNYY, CDR2 EKD, per germline. Trimming stripped 3 bases from V and 4 bases from J, with 20 bases between. Written as DNA, the CDR3 is TGTGCCTGTGACTCGGTACTGAAGCAAGCTGGCGATAAACTCATCTTT. Translation: CACDSVLKQAGDKLIF.

This clone was seen more than once but under ten times. This chain connects TRDV2 to TRDJ1; 10 bases are a match to TRDD3. V shed 3 bases, J shed 2 bases, and the junction held 8 bases outside the gene matches. The CDR3 has 16 amino acids. Germline-derived CDR1 and CDR2 are GEAIGNYY and EKD. CDR3 DNA sequence: TGTGCCTGTGACGGGCTGGGGGATAATAGGACCGATAAACTCATCTTT. Translated, it gives CACDGLGDNRTDKLIF.

This clone is labeled as medium-sized. The chain uses TRDV2 and TRDJ1; D remains ambiguous. CDR1 and CDR2 (germline): GEAIGNYY, EKD. The CDR3 loop spans 18 amino acids. V shed 0 bases and J shed 0 bases, with 19 bases lying between them. The DNA of the CDR3 is TGTGCCTGTGACACCGTGGGACCCGCGAAGGGGTACACCGATAAACTCATCTTT. Amino acid sequence: CACDTVGPAKGYTDKLIF.

This clone qualifies as medium-sized. This sequence joins TRDV2 and TRDJ1, with 13 bases identical to TRDD3. The V segment lost 3 bases and the J segment 1 base; nucleotides outside the gene matches: 19. The CDR3 is made up of 21 amino acids. The germline CDR1 and CDR2 sequences are GEAIGNYY and EKD. The CDR3 nucleotides are TGTGCCTGTGACGTTATACTGGGGGATACGCAAAATACTCGGGCCACCGATAAACTCATCTTT. Its translation: CACDVILGDTQNTRATDKLIF.

Within the sample, this clone is large. The chain uses TRDV2 and TRDJ3; 11 bases agree with TRDD3. With 1 base clipped from V and 0 bases from J, the junction kept 10 bases outside the gene matches. This CDR3 is built from 21 residues. Germline V gives CDR1 GEAIGNYY, CDR2 EKD. CDR3 nucleotide sequence: TGTGCCTGTGACACTTTGGGGGATACGCGTAAGAGCTCCTGGGACACCCGACAGATGTTTTTC. It specifies CACDTLGDTRKSSWDTRQMFF.

By its share, this clone is medium-sized (0.01 to 0.1%). CDR3: CACEGLLGDTIDKLIF. CDR3 sequence (DNA): TGTGCCTGTGAGGGATTACTGGGGGATACTATCGATAAACTCATCTTT. This sequence joins TRDV2 and TRDJ1; 12 bases line up with TRDD3. CDR1 GEAIGNYY and CDR2 EKD come from the germline V gene. This CDR3 has 16 residues. V lost 4 bases, J lost 4 bases, and 9 bases stayed unmatched.

This clone ranks as medium-sized. The chain employs TRDV2 and TRDJ1, with TRDD3 matching over 10 bases. CDR1 and CDR2 from the germline V gene are GEAIGNYY and EKD. V lost 0 bases and J lost 0; bases outside the gene matches: 15. This CDR3 region has 20 residues. The CDR3: CACDTVEGTGGSGYTDKLIF. For the CDR3, the DNA is TGTGCCTGTGACACCGTAGAGGGTACTGGGGGATCGGGATACACCGATAAACTCATCTTT.

Here the J gene is TRDJ1 and the V gene is not called; the table's D call of TRDD3 was not tested on the DNA. This CDR3 region has 33 residues. CDR3 sequence: CSGINAEFSTMESWGVFHCAFLGGYISTDKLIF. In nucleotides, the CDR3 is TGCAGTGGTATCAACGCAGAGTTCAGTACCATGGAGTCTTGGGGGGTGTTTCATTGTGCCTTCCTAGGGGGATACATCTCGACCGATAAACTCATCTTT.

Judged by abundance, this clone is medium-sized. The V gene is TRDV1, the J gene TRDJ1; D unclear. The CDR3 sequence is 10 residues long. CDR1 is TSWWSYY and CDR2 is QGS in the germline V gene. V lost 0 bases and J 11 bases, leaving 4 bases between the germline ends. The chain's CDR3 is CALGELSLIF. CDR3 nucleotide sequence: TGTGCTCTTGGGGAACTATCCCTCATCTTT.

In its sample, this clone ranks as large. The chain is built from TRDV2 and TRDJ1; 8 bases are shared with TRDD3. Per the germline V gene, CDR1 is GEAIGNYY and CDR2 is EKD. V lost 1 base, J lost 0 bases, and 6 bases stayed unmatched. The CDR3 loop spans 16 amino acids. CDR3 sequence reads: CACDTLGDSDTDKLIF. For the CDR3, the DNA is TGTGCCTGTGACACGCTGGGGGACTCCGACACCGATAAACTCATCTTT.